This T cell receptor (beta chain) was obtained from a study of cytomegalovirus exposure and HLA in healthy donors. PCR amplification relied on 60 Vbeta primers (plus 13 Jbeta primers). Data came from immunoSEQ multiplex PCR; TCRdb stores just in-frame clones and leaves some out. The sample lists about 150,000 clones; roughly 80% were seen once. The CDR3 has 15 residues. CDR1 SGHRS and CDR2 YFSETQ come from the germline V gene. The ends were cut back, 5 bases at V and 2 bases at J, with 17 bases in the middle. Material: PBMCs. The chain has TRBV5-1 and TRBJ2-7; D remains unclear. This receptor was obtained from a man between 40 and 49 years old in good health and CMV-seropositive. Here the CDR3 reads CASRVAVSPTYEQYF. In DNA form, the CDR3 reads TGCGCCAGCAGGGTCGCGGTATCGCCAACCTACGAGCAGTACTTC. The whole variable domain, remainder taken from reference TRBV5-1 and TRBJ2-7, is KAGVTQTPRYLIKTRGQQVTLSCSPISGHRSVSWYQQTPGQGLQFLFEYFSETQRNKGNFPGRFSGRQFSNSRSEMNVSTLELGDSALYLCASRVAVSPTYEQYFGPGTRLTVT.